A few counts support the clone carrying this TCR beta chain. The sample originates from a study of blood T cells in healthy people across ages. Trimming shortened V by 5 bases and J by 2 bases, and 13 bases separated the two germline ends. CDR3 length equals 15 residues. The germline V gene encodes CDR1 LGHNA and CDR2 YNFKEQ. Combining a sample-barcoded 5' primer with a J-beta primer mix, a second PCR ran for about 7 to 11 cycles. From the 5' RACE reads, TCRdb called clonotypes with MiXCR, one entry per CDR3 protein. The data show about 1.8 million distinct CDR3 sequences, just under 50% seen once. The V and J genes are TRBV4-2 and TRBJ2-1, with a weak D call TRBD2 (6 bases). The TCR sequence derives from a woman aged 40 to 50 in good health. Sequencing was performed on blood. The CDR3 DNA follows: TGTGCCAGCAGCTTCACGGAGGGGCCCTACAATGAGCAGTTCTTC. Translated, it gives CASSFTEGPYNEQFF.